This T cell receptor (beta chain) emerged from a study of vaccination and CD4 T cells after COVID-19 (dated 2022 in TCRdb). Looking at the study overall: Convalescent patients had a positive SARS-CoV-2 result on nasal swab PCR, and of these patients, under ten had mild disease and one had severe disease. The convalescent cohort comprised six males and four females, including two Hispanic individuals, seven Caucasians, two Asians and one multiracial person. Each participant got two doses of either the Pfizer-BioNTech BNT162b2 vaccine (n=8) or the Moderna mRNA-1273 vaccine (n=2). Post-COVID blood samples from convalescent patients were collected a median of around 100 days after diagnosis, with a range of roughly 35 to 161 days. Post-vaccine blood samples were obtained a median of about 72 days after the second vaccine dose, with a range of about 13 to 241 days. Overlapping spike peptide pools from SARS-CoV-2 and from the common cold coronaviruses HCoV-NL63, HCoV-OC43 and HCoV-229E were used as culture stimuli. As controls, cultures received a CEFX viral epitope pool (the positive control), an HIV-1 Nef peptide pool (the negative control), or no peptide at all. In over 8 COVID-19 convalescent patients and several infection-naive healthy vaccine recipients, the spike-specific CD4+ TCR repertoire before mRNA vaccination was compared with the repertoire after mRNA vaccination. Beyond this particular receptor, the publication reports: Of the vaccine-specific clones found in convalescent patients, nearly all (304 of 307) were mono-reactive for SARS-CoV-2 spike instead of being cross-reactive with common cold coronaviruses. In convalescent patients, a median approximately 86% of post-vaccine SARS-CoV-2-reactive clones were detected only after vaccination, suggesting vaccine-specific priming. The study included relatively few convalescent patients and did not analyze early timepoints after natural infection. Although the median number of SARS-CoV-2-reactive clonotypes went up from some 23 after infection to 35 to 40 after vaccination, the increase was not significant.

Explained via the paper, the treatment or condition label denotes: roughly 10-day PBMC culture with coronavirus spike peptide pools or control peptides (ViraFEST assay). The ViraFEST assay, used in the study, expanded antigen-specific T cells with peptide pools and then identified the expanded clonotypes through TCR sequencing. The positive SARS-CoV-2 PCR tests of the convalescent patients were dated from March to December 2020, before the Alpha, Beta and Delta variants emerged in the United States. Around 2 million PBMCs per well were cultured in IMDM with approximately 4.9% human AB serum and approximately 9.1 IU/ml IL-2, plus 10 ug/ml peptide pools. Half of the culture medium was replaced with fresh IL-2-containing medium on days 3 and 7. After about 11 days of culture, CD4+ T cells were isolated by negative selection using the EasySep CD4+ T cell isolation kit. Ficoll-Paque Plus gradient centrifugation was used to isolate PBMCs from whole blood, and the isolated PBMCs were then either used fresh or cryopreserved at -140C. Culture conditions were generally each tested in triplicate wells.

Receptor libraries were prepared by PCR. At the Johns Hopkins FTIC core, DNA from the cultured CD4+ T cells underwent TCR sequencing with the Oncomine TCR Beta short-read assay. The QIAamp micro DNA kit was used to extract genomic DNA from the cultured CD4+ T cells. Oncomine TCR Beta libraries made from cultured CD4+ T cells were pooled using unique dual indexes and sequenced on an Illumina iSeq 100. Regarding the original processing steps: Non-productive sequences were filtered out, and CDR3s that did not start with C, did not end with F or W, or were shorter than 7 amino acids were discarded. The MANAFEST web application identified antigen-specific clonotypes by comparing peptide-stimulated wells against reference wells and other culture wells. To be called positive, a clone needed an FDR below 0.05, an odds ratio above 5, and a productive frequency above 0.1% in at least two of three replicate wells. A clonotype counted as cross-reactive if it showed significant expansion both in the SARS-CoV-2 spike wells and in at least one common cold coronavirus spike condition. Levenshtein distances (stringdist) and unrooted phylogenetic trees (ape) in R version 3.6.1 were used to assess CDR3 homology. TCRdb took the public reads, trimmed them with fastp at Q25, ran MiXCR for clone calling and kept in-frame beta chains. Entries that share a CDR3 protein sequence are merged under the most common genes and DNA. Clone size and V and J calls follow TCRdb, not the original study. This sample has about 14,000 distinct CDR3 sequences in its table, and approximately 49% of those were observed once. Roughly a tenth of the sample lies in the top ten.

This clonotype was seen a few times. Its antigen is unknown. Base qualities are not at hand, and no much larger clone is one base apart. V ends up 4 bases short and J 5 bases short, with an unmatched junction base count of 7. The CDR3 goes from the cysteine to the phenylalanine over 15 residues. Just the 45-base CDR3 DNA is kept, in frame starting at base 1. Based on the germline V gene, the CDR1 and CDR2 sequences are ENHRY and SYGVKD. This chain joins TRBV10-3 to TRBJ1-4; 7 central bases correspond to TRBD1. The sample consisted of CD4+ T cells from blood, cultured in vitro, taken before SARS-CoV-2 vaccination. The TCR originated in a human donor who had recovered from COVID-19. The CDR3 here reads CAISGKQGLNEKLFF. The nucleotides are TGTGCCATCAGTGGTAAACAGGGGCTCAATGAAAAACTGTTTTTT.